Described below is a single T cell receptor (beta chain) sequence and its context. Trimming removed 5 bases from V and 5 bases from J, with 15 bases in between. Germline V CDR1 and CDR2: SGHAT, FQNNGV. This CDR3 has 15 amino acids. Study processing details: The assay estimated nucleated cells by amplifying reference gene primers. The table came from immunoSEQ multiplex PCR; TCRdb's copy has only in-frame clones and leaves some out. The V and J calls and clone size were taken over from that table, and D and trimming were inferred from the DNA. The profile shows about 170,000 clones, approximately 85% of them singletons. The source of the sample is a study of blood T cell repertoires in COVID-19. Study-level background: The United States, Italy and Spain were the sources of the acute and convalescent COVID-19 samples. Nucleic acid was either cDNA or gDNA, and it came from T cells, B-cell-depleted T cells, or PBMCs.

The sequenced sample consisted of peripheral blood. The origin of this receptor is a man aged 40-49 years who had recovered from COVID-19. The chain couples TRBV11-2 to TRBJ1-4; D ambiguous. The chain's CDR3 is CASSVWRGWNEKLFF. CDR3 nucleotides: TGTGCCAGCAGCGTTTGGAGAGGATGGAATGAAAAACTGTTTTTT.